This record covers a single TCR beta chain. The clone's antigen remains unknown. The input lacks base qualities; no much larger clone sits a single base away. This specimen comes from a study of T-cell reconstitution after alpha-beta-depleted transplantation in children (dated by TCRdb to 2016 to 2017). Regarding the study in general: T-cell immune reconstitution after TCRalphabeta/CD19-depleted allogeneic hematopoietic cell transplantation in children was quantitatively tracked in the study by means of TCR repertoire profiling.

Library preparation was by PCR. Data came from an Illumina HiSeq 2500. TCR libraries were prepared with molecular barcoding, using unique molecular identifiers to normalize TCRbeta repertoire quantification. TCRdb trimmed public reads at Q25 via fastp, called clones via MiXCR and kept in-frame beta chains. Entries are consolidated by CDR3 protein sequence, retaining the most common genes and DNA. Here the sample has roughly 100,000 distinct CDR3 sequences; less than 6% occur a single time. The top ten hold 5.5% to 6.5% of the sample. Points the paper makes about the study in general: In some patients, the high TCRbeta diversity seen at day 60 was put down to recipient T cells and intrathymic progenitors that had survived conditioning. Hyperexpanded clone frequencies declined over subsequent months; after one year, T-cell counts and TCRbeta diversity were mostly attributed to newly produced T cells. The apparently early recovery of alphabetaT-cell counts about two months after transplant reportedly depended on only several hundred rapidly expanded clones that came from non-depleted graft cells.

This sample's time point label indicates: day 60 (about 2 months) after transplantation. The treatment or condition label on this specimen signifies: allogeneic hematopoietic cell transplantation with graft depleted of TCRalphabeta T cells and CD19 B cells. The children who served as transplant recipients had been given grafts of TCRalphabeta/CD19-depleted allogeneic hematopoietic cells. This clonotype was sampled from a female patient aged 2-9 years who had a stem cell transplant for Fanconi anemia, so the T cells may come from the graft donor. The sequencing used PBMCs, mostly from graft donor cells, collected 60 days after TCRalphabeta/CD19-depleted stem cell transplant.

The CDR3 protein sequence reads: CSAQQVSGANVLTF. The nucleotide sequence reads TGCAGTGCCCAACAGGTCTCTGGGGCCAACGTCCTGACTTTC. This sequence uses TRBV20-1 and TRBJ2-6, with TRBD1 tentatively as D gene (5 bases match). Trimming costs V 6 bases and J 0 bases, and their ends lie 9 bases apart. Taken from cysteine to phenylalanine, the CDR3 has 14 residues. Here the CDR3 DNA is all that survives: 42 bases in frame from base 1. CDR1 and CDR2 (DFQATT, SNEGSKA) derive from the germline V gene (reference sequence).